Below are 8 T cell receptor beta chains sequenced from a single sample in a study of T-cell reconstitution after alpha-beta-depleted transplantation in children (dated by TCRdb to about 2016). The label giving this sample's treatment or condition can be read as: allogeneic hematopoietic cell transplantation with graft depleted of TCRalphabeta T cells and CD19 B cells. Library preparation was by PCR. The sequencer was an Illumina HiSeq 2500. TCR library preparation used molecular barcoding, with unique molecular identifiers applied to normalize quantification of the TCRbeta repertoire. The raw public data were reprocessed by TCRdb itself: fastp quality trimming at Q25, MiXCR clonotype calling, in-frame beta chains only. Rows with one shared CDR3 protein collapse into an entry with the most common genes and DNA. Recorded for this sample are about 980,000 distinct CDR3 sequences; about 30% of them occurred a single time. The ten biggest clones cover 28% of the sample.

Sample: PBMCs, mostly from graft donor cells, taken 360 days after TCRalphabeta/CD19-depleted stem cell transplant. The receptors here all came from a boy under two years old who had a stem cell transplant for SCID, so the T cells may come from the graft donor.

This clonotype was seen more than once but under ten times. Relative to the germline gene, one junction end is altered; a read error may explain this. V gene TRBV6-2 or TRBV6-3 combines with J gene TRBJ2-1; D gene ambiguous. Germline loops: CDR1 MNHEY, CDR2 SVGEGT. The CDR3 length is 13 residues. CDR3 amino acids: CATSVAVYNEQFF. The CDR3 DNA is TGTGCCACCAGTGTAGCAGTGTACAATGAGCAGTTCTTC.

The CDR3 here is CASSLSAGPSNQPQHF. The CDR3 bases are TGTGCCAGCAGCTTAAGTGCTGGTCCTAGCAATCAGCCCCAGCATTTT. V is TRBV5-5 and J is TRBJ1-5, with D hard to call. The CDR3 is 16 amino acids. The V end lost 2 bases, the J end lost 0 bases, and 12 bases lay between the germline ends. Germline values: CDR1 SGHKS, CDR2 YYEKEE (reference sequence).

The chain combines TRBV5-1 with TRBJ2-1, with D perhaps matching TRBD1 (6 bases). Germline CDR1 SGHRS, CDR2 YFSETQ. V lost 0 bases and J lost 6, with 19 bases in between. The CDR3 length is 17 residues. CDR3 bases: TGCGCCAGCAGCTTGGGTAGGACAGCACCGAGGCGCAATGAGCAGTTCTTC. It is translated as CASSLGRTAPRRNEQFF.

This clonotype has just a few counts. The CDR3 region is CATQTPTGEYTDTQYF. In nucleotides, the CDR3 is TGTGCCACCCAAACTCCAACGGGGGAATACACAGATACGCAGTATTTT. J is TRBJ2-3 and V is TRBV6-1; D is perhaps TRBD2 (6 bases). V was trimmed by 10 bases and J by 2 bases, leaving 22 bases between them. The V gene's germline CDR1 is MNHNS and CDR2 SASEGT. This CDR3 is built from 16 residues.

The rearrangement uses TRBV20-1 and TRBJ2-7; no firm D call. Germline CDR1 is DFQATT and CDR2 is SNEGSKA (reference sequence). V was cut by 3 bases and J by 4 bases, with 22 bases left in between. This CDR3 contains 16 residues. CDR3 DNA sequence: TGCAGTGCTAGTTACGGACCGCTGGCATTTGGATACGAGCAGTACTTC. Translating it yields CSASYGPLAFGYEQYF.

The rearrangement links TRBV5-1 to TRBJ1-4, with D unresolved. The V gene's germline CDR1 is SGHRS and CDR2 YFSETQ. V was trimmed by 1 base and J by 5 bases, leaving 6 bases between them. The CDR3 has 13 residues. As DNA, the CDR3 is TGCGCCAGCAGCTTGCACCGGAATGAAAAACTGTTTTTT. It codes for CASSLHRNEKLFF.

The rearrangement uses TRBV4-2 and TRBJ1-1; the match to TRBD1 covers 8 bases. There are 14 residues in the CDR3. CDR1 is LGHNA, CDR2 YNFKEQ, per germline. V gave up 3 bases and J gave up 7 bases; unmatched junction bases: 7. The CDR3 nucleotides read TGTGCCAGCAGCCAGAGGACAGGGACGGGTGAAGCTTTCTTT. Translating it yields CASSQRTGTGEAFF.

This clonotype was seen a handful of times. The gene calls are TRBV9 and TRBJ2-5, with D possibly TRBD1 on 5 matching bases. Trimming left V 0 bases short and J 1 base short, with 16 bases between. Per the germline V gene, CDR1 is SGDLS and CDR2 is YYNGEE. The CDR3 has 17 residues. CDR3: CASSVGPRVEFQETQYF. The CDR3 DNA reads as TGTGCCAGCAGCGTAGGCCCCAGGGTTGAGTTCCAAGAGACCCAGTACTTC.